One and the same sample provided the 30 T cell receptor beta chains below, sequenced in a study of blood T cell repertoires in COVID-19. This table comes from immunoSEQ multiplex PCR, and its TCRdb copy is limited to in-frame clones, with some not included. The sample has roughly 120,000 clones; 80% to 95% are singletons. The sample taken for sequencing was peripheral blood. All receptors derive from a man aged 50-60 years with COVID-19, enrolled during active disease.

Only one count was recorded for this clone. The chain uses TRBV30 and TRBJ2-3, with TRBD2 matching over 8 bases. The V and J ends lost 5 bases and 5 bases, in that order; junction bases with no gene match: 12. Per the germline V gene, CDR1 is GTSNPN and CDR2 is SVGIG (reference sequence). The CDR3 is made up of 15 amino acids. Here the CDR3 reads CAWVGGRAGVDTQYF. The DNA for the CDR3 is TGTGCCTGGGTGGGTGGCCGAGCGGGAGTAGATACGCAGTATTTT.

V gene TRBV10-1 combines with J gene TRBJ2-5, with TRBD2 as a possible D gene (6 bases). Germline assignment: CDR1 WNHNN and CDR2 SYGVQD (reference sequence). V was shortened by 2 bases and J by 5 bases, with 9 bases between the two germline ends. CDR3 size: 13 residues. The CDR3 is CASSEGGTETQYF. The CDR3 nucleotides read TGCGCCAGCAGTGAGGGGGGGACCGAGACCCAGTACTTC.

Only a few counts were recorded for this clone. The chain combines TRBV27 with TRBJ1-1; D gene ambiguous. Germline V gene lookup returns CDR1 MNHEY and CDR2 SMNVEV (reference sequence). The CDR3 totals 14 residues. Trimming stripped 2 bases from V and 1 base from J, with 8 bases between. The CDR3 DNA reads TGTGCCAGCAGTTTAGCCTATGGGAACACTGAAGCTTTCTTT. This translates into CASSLAYGNTEAFF.

This clone was observed once. The chain joins TRBV10-3 to TRBJ1-1, with 9 bases fitting TRBD1. The CDR3 has 14 residues. The ends lost 8 bases at V and 1 base at J; junction bases unmatched: 5. The germline V gene has CDR1 ENHRY and CDR2 SYGVKD. This chain's CDR3 is CAIGSGQGNTEAFF. The CDR3 coding sequence is TGTGCCATCGGATCGGGACAGGGGAACACTGAAGCTTTCTTT.

The chain carries TRBV19 and TRBJ2-1; 7 positions match TRBD1. The CDR3 has 15 amino acids. CDR1 LNHDA and CDR2 SQIVND come from the germline V gene (reference sequence). The J segment lost 0 bases and the V segment lost 3 bases, leaving 2 bases of the junction unmatched. The DNA of the CDR3 is TGTGCCAGTAGTATGGGACAGTCCTCCTACAATGAGCAGTTCTTC. This sequence encodes CASSMGQSSYNEQFF. Full variable domain (missing parts from reference TRBV19 and TRBJ2-1): DGGITQSPKYLFRKEGQNVTLSCEQNLNHDAMYWYRQDPGQGLRLIYYSQIVNDFQKGDIAEGYSVSREKKESFPLTVTSAQKNPTAFYLCASSMGQSSYNEQFFGPGTRLTVL.

This chain joins TRBV9 and TRBJ2-7; 7 bases are shared with TRBD2. CDR1 and CDR2 (germline): SGDLS, YYNGEE. The ends lost 4 bases at V and 2 bases at J; junction bases unmatched: 9. This CDR3 contains 15 residues. DNA of the CDR3: TGTGCCAGCAGCTTGGGAACTAGCGCGACCTACGAGCAGTACTTC. Translating it yields CASSLGTSATYEQYF.

This chain connects TRBV28 to TRBJ2-6; tentative D call: TRBD2 (5 bases). This CDR3 is built from 15 residues. V was shortened by 8 bases and J by 0 bases, with 11 bases between the two germline ends. Germline V gives CDR1 MDHEN, CDR2 SYDVKM. The CDR3: CASSKAGSGANVLTF. As DNA, the CDR3 is TGTGCCAGCTCTAAGGCGGGCTCTGGGGCCAACGTCCTGACTTTC.

This chain uses TRBV6-5 with TRBJ1-1; 7 bases map to TRBD1. Germline CDR1 MNHEY, CDR2 SVGAGI. Trimming cost V 5 bases and J 1 base; bases outside gene matches: 7. CDR3 size: 15 residues. CDR3 sequence: CASSTNRGTNTEAFF. The CDR3 bases are TGTGCCAGCAGTACGAACAGGGGAACGAACACTGAAGCTTTCTTT.

The CDR3 reads CASSGWTGGSGANVLTF. DNA for the CDR3: TGTGCCAGTAGTGGGTGGACAGGGGGCTCTGGGGCCAACGTCCTGACTTTC. The rearrangement joins TRBV19 to TRBJ2-6; 10 bases are shared with TRBD1. This CDR3 is built from 17 residues. Germline V gives CDR1 LNHDA, CDR2 SQIVND (reference sequence). With V trimmed by 5 bases and J by 0 bases, 4 bases remained unmatched.

This sequence joins TRBV20-1 and TRBJ2-7; TRBD2 might be the D (5 bases). Germline CDR1 and CDR2: DFQATT and SNEGSKA (reference sequence). CDR3 length: 14 residues. The germline V and J ends were trimmed by 3 bases and 2 bases, with 14 bases remaining between them. CDR3: CSASPADDTYEQYF. CDR3 DNA: TGCAGTGCTAGTCCAGCGGATGATACCTACGAGCAGTACTTC.

J is TRBJ2-7 and V is TRBV13, with 10 bases fitting TRBD2. The junction had 9 bases not matched to a gene; V was cut back by 5 bases and J by 2 bases. This CDR3 contains 16 residues. The V gene's germline CDR1 is PRHDT and CDR2 FYEKMQ (reference sequence). For the CDR3, the DNA is TGTGCCAGCAGCCCCCCTATAGCGGGAGGTACCTACGAGCAGTACTTC. This encodes CASSPPIAGGTYEQYF.

CDR3 region: CASSQEGQETYEQYF. CDR3 in DNA: TGCGCCAGCAGCCAAGAGGGACAGGAAACCTACGAGCAGTACTTC. The chain links TRBV4-1 to TRBJ2-7; TRBD1 aligns across 8 bases. Germline values: CDR1 MGHRA, CDR2 YSYEKL. This CDR3 is 15 amino acids long. The J segment lost 2 bases and the V segment lost 0 bases, leaving 3 bases of the junction unmatched.

This chain joins TRBV7-2 and TRBJ2-1; 12 nucleotides match TRBD1. Trimming at V came to 3 bases and at J to 10 bases, leaving 4 bases not matched to a gene. The germline V gene has CDR1 SGHTA and CDR2 FQGNSA. This CDR3 contains 14 residues. In nucleotides, the CDR3 is TGTGCCAGCAGCTTCCGGGACAGGGGGCGCGAGCAGTTCTTC. Translating gives CASSFRDRGREQFF. The variable domain in full, with the rest retrieved from reference TRBV7-2 and TRBJ2-1, is GAGVSQSPSNKVTEKGKDVELRCDPISGHTALYWYRQSLGQGLEFLIYFQGNSAPDKSGLPSDRFSAERTGGSVSTLTIQRTQQEDSAVYLCASSFRDRGREQFFGPGTRLTVL.

CDR3 region: CASSMAGTSGKETQYF. The CDR3, as DNA: TGCGCCAGCAGCATGGCCGGGACTAGCGGGAAAGAGACCCAGTACTTC. The chain recombines TRBV5-1 with TRBJ2-5; 13 nucleotides agree with TRBD2. In germline, CDR1 is SGHRS, CDR2 YFSETQ. J lost 3 bases, V lost 4 bases, and 6 bases had no gene match. The CDR3 runs to 16 residues.

The chain uses TRBV10-3 and TRBJ2-1, with 7 bases that match TRBD2. Germline V gene sequence: CDR1 ENHRY, CDR2 SYGVKD. The ends lost 2 bases at V and 8 bases at J; junction bases unmatched: 6. The length of the CDR3 is 14 residues. The CDR3 region has the DNA TGTGCCATCAGTGAGGTAGAGGGAGGGGATGAGCAGTTCTTC. This gives the protein CAISEVEGGDEQFF.

The chain links TRBV14 to TRBJ1-2; D is unclear. The length of the CDR3 is 13 residues. V lost 2 bases, J lost 4 bases, and 8 bases lay in between. Germline-derived CDR1 and CDR2 are SGHDN and FVKESK. The CDR3 reads CASSQSRSYGYTF. CDR3 bases: TGTGCCAGCAGCCAAAGCCGGAGCTATGGCTACACCTTC.

The chain has TRBV5-1 and TRBJ2-2, with D perhaps matching TRBD1 (6 bases). Germline-derived CDR1 and CDR2 are SGHRS and YFSETQ. The CDR3 totals 15 residues. Trimming removed 2 bases at V and 0 bases at J, with 8 bases between. In nucleotides, the CDR3 is TGCGCCAGCAGCTTACAGGGACCGAACACCGGGGAGCTGTTTTTT. It yields the protein CASSLQGPNTGELFF.

The chain employs TRBV7-2 and TRBJ2-2; 12 bases line up with TRBD2. The CDR3 consists of 18 residues. Germline V gene data show CDR1 as SGHTA and CDR2 as FQGNSA. Germline trimming cut 5 bases from V and 6 bases from J; bases unmatched to any gene: 13. The CDR3 DNA sequence: TGTGCCAGCAGCCCACACATGGGCGGGACTAGCGGGTCCGGGGAGCTGTTTTTT. Translation: CASSPHMGGTSGSGELFF.

The rearrangement uses TRBV5-1 and TRBJ2-2; D is undetermined. This CDR3 spans 14 amino acids. Trimming cost V 4 bases and J 5 bases, with 12 bases left between them. Germline CDR1 is SGHRS and CDR2 is YFSETQ. CDR3 amino acids: CASSPPVGTGELFF. DNA of the CDR3: TGCGCCAGCAGCCCCCCGGTCGGGACCGGGGAGCTGTTTTTT.

This clone was found once. This chain uses TRBV2 with TRBJ2-1; 10 nucleotides agree with TRBD2. The CDR3 covers 16 residues. V was clipped by 6 bases and J by 7 bases; unmatched bases: 12. Germline V gene lookup returns CDR1 SNHLY and CDR2 FYNNEI. CDR3 DNA: TGTGCCAGCAGGGGATTGGGGAGCGGGAGGGCAAATGAGCAGTTCTTC. Its protein is CASRGLGSGRANEQFF.

The J gene is TRBJ1-5, the V gene TRBV3-1 (or the pseudogene TRBV3-2); no firm D call. Trimming removed 3 bases at V and 5 bases at J, with 11 bases between. The CDR3 contains 14 residues. Germline V gene sequence: CDR1 LGHDT, CDR2 YNNKEL (reference sequence). CDR3 in DNA: TGTGCCAGCAGCCAGGACCACGGGGATCAGCCCCAGCATTTT. Translating gives CASSQDHGDQPQHF.

The gene calls are TRBV4-1 and TRBJ2-1, with TRBD2 identical over 9 bases. This CDR3 is built from 14 residues. The V and J ends lost 5 bases and 3 bases, in that order; junction bases with no gene match: 2. Germline V CDR1 and CDR2: MGHRA, YSYEKL. CDR3 nucleotide sequence: TGCGCCAGCAGCTTAGCGGGAGTCTACAATGAGCAGTTCTTC. Residues: CASSLAGVYNEQFF.

The chain carries TRBV28 and TRBJ1-5, with 9 bases fitting TRBD1. CDR3 size: 14 residues. Germline V gene data show CDR1 as MDHEN and CDR2 as SYDVKM. J lost 6 bases, V lost 6 bases, and 6 bases had no gene match. The CDR3 reads CASSRDRVVQPQHF. The CDR3 DNA sequence: TGTGCCAGCAGCAGGGACAGGGTTGTTCAGCCCCAGCATTTT. Complete variable domain (other parts from reference TRBV28 and TRBJ1-5): DVKVTQSSRYLVKRTGEKVFLECVQDMDHENMFWYRQDPGLGLRLIYFSYDVKMKEKGDIPEGYSVSREKKERFSLILESASTNQTSMYLCASSRDRVVQPQHFGDGTRLSIL.

V gene TRBV3-1 (or the pseudogene TRBV3-2) combines with J gene TRBJ1-2; D is possibly TRBD1 (6 bases). Looked up from germline, CDR1 is LGHDT and CDR2 is YNNKEL (reference sequence). The CDR3 extends over 14 amino acids. V lost 4 bases and J lost 8, with 17 bases in between. The CDR3 DNA follows: TGTGCCAGCAGCCGAGAACAGGGTTTAGGCGGCTACACCTTC. Its protein product is CASSREQGLGGYTF.

The CDR3 DNA sequence: TGTGCCAGCAGCCAAGATCTCCGGAACACCGGGGAGCTGTTTTTT. It yields the protein CASSQDLRNTGELFF. This chain links TRBV14 with TRBJ2-2; D unclear. This CDR3 has 15 residues. Germline CDR1 reads SGHDN; CDR2 reads FVKESK. Trimming shortened V by 0 bases and J by 1 base, and 6 bases separated the two germline ends. The full variable domain, its missing parts supplied by reference TRBV14 and TRBJ2-2, is EAGVTQFPSHSVIEKGQTVTLRCDPISGHDNLYWYRRVMGKEIKFLLHFVKESKQDESGMPNNRFLAERTGGTYSTLKVQPAELEDSGVYFCASSQDLRNTGELFFGEGSRLTVL.

The chain couples TRBV25-1 to TRBJ1-1; D may be TRBD1 (6 bases). With 8 bases removed from V and 0 bases from J, the gap between germline ends came to 10 bases. The CDR3 is 13 amino acids. CDR1 is MGHDK, CDR2 SYGVNS, per germline. The DNA for the CDR3 is TGTGCCAGCGGGAACAGGGTGAACACTGAAGCTTTCTTT. Translating it yields CASGNRVNTEAFF.

A word on this clone: The sample contains more than one DNA sequence encoding this CDR3. CDR3 residues: CASSAGTANTGELFF. CDR3 DNA sequence: TGCGCCAGCAGTGCCGGGACAGCGAACACCGGGGAGCTGTTTTTT. The rearrangement uses TRBV10-1 and TRBJ2-2, with 7 bases aligning to TRBD1. Losses at the gene ends were 4 bases for V and 0 bases for J; bases not matched to a gene: 2. Germline loops: CDR1 WNHNN, CDR2 SYGVQD (reference sequence). This CDR3 is built from 15 residues.

This clone was seen more than once but under ten times. This sequence joins TRBV9 and TRBJ1-3, with TRBD1 matching 8 bases. CDR3 length: 15 amino acids. CDR1 is SGDLS and CDR2 is YYNGEE in the germline V gene. Trimming removed 5 bases from V and 2 bases from J; junction bases left unmatched: 6. For the CDR3, the DNA is TGTGCCAGCAGTCATCAGGGGGCGGCTGGAAACACCATATATTTT. Its protein is CASSHQGAAGNTIYF.

The chain is built from TRBV3-1 (or the pseudogene TRBV3-2) and TRBJ2-7; 8 nucleotides align to TRBD1. Germline V gene data show CDR1 as LGHDT and CDR2 as YNNKEL (reference sequence). The trim removed 1 base at V and 4 bases at J, leaving 6 bases unmatched. This CDR3 comprises 15 residues. The DNA of the CDR3 is TGTGCCAGCAGCCAAGGTCCAGGGGGCGCATACGAGCAGTACTTC. This gives the protein CASSQGPGGAYEQYF.

CDR3: CASSPSGRTDTQYF. The CDR3 DNA reads as TGTGCCAGCAGCCCTAGCGGGAGAACAGATACGCAGTATTTT. The rearrangement links TRBV4-2 to TRBJ2-3; 10 nucleotides align to TRBD2. The CDR3 length is 14 residues. From germline, CDR1 is LGHNA and CDR2 YNFKEQ. Trimming cost V 4 bases and J 3 bases; bases outside gene matches: 1.